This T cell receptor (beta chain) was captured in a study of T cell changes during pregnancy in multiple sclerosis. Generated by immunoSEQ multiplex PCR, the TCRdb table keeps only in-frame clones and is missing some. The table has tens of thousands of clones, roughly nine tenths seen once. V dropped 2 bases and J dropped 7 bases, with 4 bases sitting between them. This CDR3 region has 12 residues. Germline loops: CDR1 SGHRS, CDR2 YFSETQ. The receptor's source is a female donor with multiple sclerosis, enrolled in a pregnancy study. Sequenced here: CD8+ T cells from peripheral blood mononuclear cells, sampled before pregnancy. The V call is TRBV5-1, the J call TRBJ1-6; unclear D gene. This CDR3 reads CASSFENSPLHF. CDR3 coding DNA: TGCGCCAGCAGCTTTGAGAATTCACCCCTCCACTTT.